The sequence of this T cell receptor (beta chain) was determined in a study of breast tumors, draining lymph nodes, adjacent tissues. Worth noting for this clonotype: Lacking the conserved final phenylalanine or tryptophan, this CDR3 likely reflects a read error.

Breast cancer patients provided tissue from their axillary draining lymph nodes. This CDR3 is built from 14 residues. V was cut by 5 bases and J by 7 bases, with 17 bases left in between. Germline V gene lookup returns CDR1 MDHEN and CDR2 SYDVKM. Each CDR3 protein gets one entry after TCRdb re-called the multiplex PCR reads with MiXCR. The table lists about 130,000 distinct CDR3 sequences, 21% of them singletons, with roughly 2% in the top ten. The sequence came from a female donor with breast cancer. Some clones in this sample may be carry-over from other donors' samples. This rearrangement joins TRBV28 to TRBJ1-2; D may be TRBD1 (5 bases). Sequencing input: axillary lymph node tissue. This CDR3 is CASSGQIRVGGYTS. In DNA form, the CDR3 reads TGTGCCAGCAGTGGCCAGATCAGGGTTGGTGGCTACACCTCC.